This record looks at one T cell receptor beta chain sequence and its context. Its antigen has not been determined. Base qualities are not at hand, and no much larger clone is one base apart. The data belong to a study of blood T cell repertoires in COVID-19 (dated by TCRdb to between 2020 and 2021). Looking at the study overall: The collaborator samples originated in the United States, Italy and Spain and spanned the acute and convalescent phases of COVID-19. The prospective study material was composed of cDNA or gDNA derived from T cells, B-cell-depleted T cells, or PBMCs. Deeply sampled blood TCRbeta repertoires from subjects exposed to, actively infected with, or recovered from COVID-19 were included in the dataset. A freely available public database, intended as a resource for researchers studying the immune response to SARS-CoV-2, is where the repertoires were released. Samples were obtained from the ongoing ImmuneRACE study (first 160 participants) and from approximately 1,200 subjects provided by 6 global collaborators. A de-identified subject ID, COVID-19 status, age in years and sex were almost always included in the sample metadata. HLA class I and class II types, where available, came from metadata supplied by the sample provider rather than from assay-based typing. On the study overall, not on this receptor specifically: How much clinical and demographic metadata was included differed by source and by participant, and the metadata was provided uncurated.

The immunoSEQ Assay, a bias-controlled multiplex PCR, was used to amplify TCRbeta CDR3 regions from genomic DNA. The published analysis was carried out like this. The number of nucleated cells in each sample was estimated by amplification of reference gene primers within the assay. To quantify the absolute abundance of each unique TCRbeta CDR3 rearrangement, sequence reads were collapsed and filtered. For each sample, productive Simpson clonality was calculated by taking the square root of Simpson's diversity index across productive rearrangements. TCRdb carries this immuneACCESS record with in-frame sequences only. Its versions omit some clonotypes, under half of them owing to an unresolved V gene in the studies checked, with the rest unexplained. V and J calls and clone size are as listed in that table; D and trimming were resolved from the DNA. A total of about 90,000 clones appear in this sample, roughly 90% of them only once. More than 1% of the sample rests with the top ten.

CDR1 and CDR2 (SGHDT, YYEEEE) derive from the germline V gene. V is pruned by 0 bases and J by 1 base, leaving 3 bases of the junction without a gene match. From the cysteine up to the phenylalanine, the CDR3 has a length of 15 residues. Solely the CDR3 DNA is kept, with 45 bases framed from the first base. The collaborating institutions used their own protocols to collect whole blood in K2EDTA tubes. For TCRbeta analysis, collaborators shipped samples as frozen whole blood, isolated PBMCs, or DNA extracted from either of those sample types. The TCR was taken from a man older than 75 with active or convalescent COVID-19. The rearranged segments are TRBV5-6 and TRBJ2-5; 7 bases in the middle match TRBD2. Material: peripheral blood. Here the CDR3 is given as CASSLVASGQETQYF. The nucleotide sequence reads as follows: TGTGCCAGCAGCTTGGTTGCTAGCGGCCAAGAGACCCAGTACTTC.